Sequencing of this T cell receptor beta chain was carried out in a study of metastatic and nonmetastatic thyroid tumors. For the study at large: The study looked at repertoires side by side in blood and in tumor or nodule tissue from malignant and benign thyroid patients.

General study findings and limits: Compared with benign nodules, malignant thyroid tumors were reported to have significantly higher TCR beta diversity in both blood and tumor.

Each patient went into thyroid surgery without having received any treatment. There are 16 residues in the CDR3. From germline, CDR1 is SGDLS and CDR2 YYNGEE. V lost 4 bases, J lost 2 bases, and 8 bases stayed unmatched. TCRdb reprocessed the PCR reads via MiXCR. The sample records around 50,000 clones, 25% to 35% being singletons. This clone was seen a handful of times. Its target is unknown. This receptor was identified in a female donor with papillary thyroid cancer or a benign thyroid nodule (not recorded which). Some clones in this sample may be carry-over from other donors' samples. The rearrangement uses TRBV9 and TRBJ2-3, with 9 nucleotides matching TRBD2. Sample: blood. The CDR3 protein is CASSSRLAEPTDTQYF. Written as DNA, the CDR3 is TGTGCCAGCAGCTCAAGACTAGCGGAGCCCACAGATACGCAGTATTTT.